This T cell receptor beta chain was profiled in a study of T cell responses to AZD1222 COVID-19 vaccine. Repertoires were generated with immunoSEQ multiplex PCR, while TCRdb's copy carries only in-frame clones and drops some. The sample has approximately 100,000 clones, about 86% seen once. Regarding this clone: Its cognate antigen is unknown.

Between the trimmed V and J ends, which lost 5 bases and 0 bases, there was a span of 14 bases. The CDR3 loop spans 16 amino acids. Per the germline V gene, CDR1 is SGHTA and CDR2 is FQGNSA. Study results and limitations: Spike-specific TCR breadth and depth went up after people got two AZD1222 doses. Baseline seropositivity characterized only six AZD1222 recipients.

The chain employs TRBV7-2 and TRBJ2-1; D uncertain. The origin of this receptor is an adult in good health. Source: peripheral blood, taken on day 0 of AZD1222 vaccination. The CDR3 DNA reads as TGTGCCAGCAGCCCCGCCCGGTTAGGCTCCTACAATGAGCAGTTCTTC. It specifies CASSPARLGSYNEQFF.